This T cell receptor beta chain was obtained from a study of post-analysis software for immune sequencing data. The study's findings and limits: Among roughly five TRBV segments more frequent in patients than controls were TRBV5-6, TRBV5-1 and TRBV20-1. The study found significantly lower normalized Chao1 diversity in multiple sclerosis patients than in controls.

Libraries were made from TCR beta cDNA, and they carried unique molecular identifiers. TCRdb reprocessed the PCR reads via MiXCR and lists one record per CDR3 protein. The data hold about 500,000 distinct CDR3 sequences, with approximately 45% observed a single time. CDR3 length: 13 residues. Trimming stripped 4 bases from V and 4 bases from J, with 11 bases between. Germline-derived CDR1 and CDR2 are SEHNR and FQNEAQ (reference sequence). Concerning this clonotype: Antigen unknown.

This clonotype was sampled from a girl under 18 with multiple sclerosis. Sample: blood. This chain connects TRBV7-9 to TRBJ2-7; D unresolved. The CDR3 DNA reads as TGTGCCAGCAGCTCATTCCAAACTTACGAGCAGTACTTC. Its translation: CASSSFQTYEQYF.